The clone carrying this T cell receptor beta chain has at least ten counts. The data belong to a study of T cell repertoires in cytomegalovirus infection. Study background: Shared public TCR beta signatures pointed to both CMV infection and a matching HLA type.

TCRdb reanalysed the reads using MiXCR and keeps one entry per CDR3 protein. The sample consists of some 200,000 distinct CDR3 sequences, approximately 19% of them appearing once. CDR1 is SEHNR, CDR2 FQNEAQ, per germline (reference sequence). The CDR3 loop spans 16 amino acids. The V gene end was trimmed by 0 bases and the J gene end by 6 bases; junction bases not matched to a gene: 5. The sample was PBMCs. The source is a human donor in good health (CMV status not recorded). Some clones in this sample may be carry-over from other donors' samples. The chain is built from TRBV7-9 and TRBJ2-1; 10 bases line up with TRBD2. In nucleotides, the CDR3 is TGTGCCAGCAGCTTAGCAGTGACTAGCGGGTTCAATGAGCAGTTCTTC. This gives the protein CASSLAVTSGFNEQFF.